These 14 T cell receptor beta chains share one sample of origin, sequenced in a study of blood T cell repertoires in COVID-19. The table came from immunoSEQ multiplex PCR; TCRdb's copy has only in-frame clones and leaves some out. The sample gives around 300,000 clones, 80% to 95% of which show up once; about 2.2% is in the top ten. Sequencing input: peripheral blood. These receptors originate from a woman younger than 45 with COVID-19, enrolled during active disease.

The chain joins TRBV10-3 to TRBJ2-6; D is perhaps TRBD1 (5 bases). From germline, CDR1 is ENHRY and CDR2 SYGVKD. Trimming shortened V by 6 bases and J by 2 bases, and 8 bases separated the two germline ends. The CDR3 has 14 residues. CDR3 protein: CAIRAGTGANVLTF. The CDR3 nucleotides are TGTGCCATCAGGGCAGGGACTGGGGCCAACGTCCTGACTTTC.

CDR3: CASSPGSSNTEAFF. The CDR3 DNA follows: TGTGCCAGCAGCCCGGGATCCTCGAACACTGAAGCTTTCTTT. The rearrangement uses TRBV14 and TRBJ1-1; D remains unclear. Trimming took off 4 bases at V and 1 base at J, with 10 bases between the two ends. The CDR3 covers 14 residues. Germline V lookup: CDR1 SGHDN, CDR2 FVKESK. The full variable domain, rest sourced from reference TRBV14 and TRBJ1-1, is EAGVTQFPSHSVIEKGQTVTLRCDPISGHDNLYWYRRVMGKEIKFLLHFVKESKQDESGMPNNRFLAERTGGTYSTLKVQPAELEDSGVYFCASSPGSSNTEAFFGQGTRLTVV.

The chain employs TRBV21-1 and TRBJ2-1; the D call of TRBD2 is as the table states it, not checked on the DNA. TRBV21-1 is a pseudogene locus. The CDR3 loop spans 16 amino acids. CDR3 in DNA: TGTGCCAGCAGCGCTCCCCTTAAGCGTGCCTACAATGAGCAGTTCTTC. Residues: CASSAPLKRAYNEQFF.

This clone was detected only once. J is TRBJ1-6 and V is TRBV28, with D possibly matching TRBD1 (6 bases). CDR1 is MDHEN and CDR2 is SYDVKM in the germline V gene. V was shortened by 4 bases and J by 6 bases, with 16 bases between the two germline ends. This CDR3 is built from 16 residues. The CDR3 sequence: CASSSKGGRSNSPLHF. CDR3 DNA: TGTGCCAGCAGTTCAAAGGGGGGGCGGAGTAATTCACCCCTCCACTTT.

The rearrangement uses TRBV27 and TRBJ1-5; TRBD1 matches at 9 bases. After removal of 6 bases from V and 3 bases from J, the junction contained 12 bases not matched to a gene. CDR1 and CDR2 from the germline V gene are MNHEY and SMNVEV (reference sequence). The CDR3 consists of 17 residues. CDR3 protein: CASSLTPGTGINQPQHF. The CDR3 DNA follows: TGTGCCAGCAGCCTAACCCCTGGGACAGGGATCAATCAGCCCCAGCATTTT.

V is TRBV6-5 and J is TRBJ1-1, with unresolved D. V was clipped by 6 bases and J by 3 bases, with 8 bases between them. The CDR3 spans 12 residues. The germline CDR1 and CDR2 sequences are MNHEY and SVGAGI. CDR3 region: CASSRSHTEAFF. The CDR3 bases are TGTGCCAGCAGCAGGTCCCACACTGAAGCTTTCTTT.

The chain links TRBV30 to TRBJ1-2, with TRBD1 matching over 11 bases. The CDR3 length is 15 residues. The trim removed 5 bases at V and 4 bases at J, leaving 9 bases unmatched. Looked up from germline, CDR1 is GTSNPN and CDR2 is SVGIG (reference sequence). In nucleotides, the CDR3 is TGTGCCTGGGGAGTCGGGACAGGGGGAAGCTATGGCTACACCTTC. Residues: CAWGVGTGGSYGYTF.

This clone was counted once. This chain connects TRBV27 to TRBJ1-6; D is possibly TRBD1 (5 bases). Germline V lookup: CDR1 MNHEY, CDR2 SMNVEV (reference sequence). V gave up 3 bases and J gave up 5 bases, with 8 bases separating them. The CDR3 covers 14 residues. The DNA of the CDR3 is TGTGCCAGCAGTTTTCGACAGAATAATTCACCCCTCCACTTT. Its translation: CASSFRQNNSPLHF.

The CDR3 sequence is CASSWGTSGSFNEQFF. For the CDR3, the DNA is TGTGCCAGCAGTTGGGGGACTAGCGGGAGTTTTAACGAGCAGTTCTTC. The chain employs TRBV6-2 or TRBV6-3 and TRBJ2-1, with 14 bases lining up with TRBD2. Looked up from germline, CDR1 is MNHEY and CDR2 is SVGEGT. This CDR3 is 16 amino acids long. V shed 4 bases, J shed 10 bases, and the junction held 9 bases outside the gene matches.

The rearrangement uses TRBV9 and TRBJ1-6, with a possible D match to TRBD1 (5 bases). The V end lost 2 bases, the J end lost 6 bases, and 12 bases lay between the germline ends. The CDR3 has 15 residues. The germline CDR1 and CDR2 sequences are SGDLS and YYNGEE. DNA of the CDR3: TGTGCCAGCAGCGTTTCAGGGCTTAGTAATTCACCCCTCCACTTT. Translation gives CASSVSGLSNSPLHF.

The J gene is TRBJ1-4, the V gene TRBV4-2; D ambiguous. Trimming took 5 bases from V and 8 from J, leaving 18 bases between them. Germline V gives CDR1 LGHNA, CDR2 YNFKEQ. The CDR3 totals 15 residues. In nucleotides, the CDR3 is TGTGCCAGCAGCGACACGCGAGGGTTATGGGAAAAACTGTTTTTT. It encodes CASSDTRGLWEKLFF.

This clone was recorded only once. Here the CDR3 DNA reads TGTGCCAGCAGTTTGGGGGGGCGCGCCGGGGAGCTGTTTTTT. Translated: CASSLGGRAGELFF. V gene TRBV27 combines with J gene TRBJ2-2; perhaps TRBD2 as D (7 bases). The length of the CDR3 is 14 residues. V lost 3 bases and J 6 bases, leaving 11 bases between the germline ends. Germline CDR1 and CDR2: MNHEY and SMNVEV (reference sequence).

This clone was picked up a small number of times. The gene calls are TRBV19 and TRBJ1-1; possible D gene TRBD1, 6 bases. The V end lost 5 bases, the J end lost 5 bases, and 15 bases lay between the germline ends. Germline CDR1 LNHDA, CDR2 SQIVND (reference sequence). This CDR3 has 14 amino acids. The CDR3 DNA reads as TGTGCCAGTAGTTGGGACACCAGGGGAACTGAAGCTTTCTTT. This translates into CASSWDTRGTEAFF.

The rearrangement uses TRBV6-4 and TRBJ1-6, with 9 bases lining up with TRBD1. The V gene end was trimmed by 8 bases and the J gene end by 8 bases; junction bases not matched to a gene: 7. CDR1 and CDR2 from the germline V gene are MRHNA and SNTAGT. The CDR3 covers 14 residues. This CDR3 is CASGAGQGDSPLHF. CDR3 nucleotides: TGTGCCAGCGGTGCGGGACAGGGTGATTCACCCCTCCACTTT.